This T cell receptor (beta chain) appears in the sequencing data of a study of cytomegalovirus exposure and HLA in healthy donors. Study-wide results and limits: Rare TCR sequences dominated, though some public TCRs recurred in many donors. Evidence from a later analysis indicated that most CMV-associated TCR beta chains looked HLA-restricted.

The PCR used 60 Vbeta and 13 Jbeta primers. TCRdb's table, derived via immunoSEQ multiplex PCR, lists solely in-frame clones and lacks some. The sample shows about 180,000 clones, over 75% of them seen only once. Notes on this clone: Its specificity is not known.

This CDR3 region has 13 residues. With 5 bases removed from V and 7 bases from J, the gap between germline ends came to 13 bases. The germline gives CDR1 MGHDK, CDR2 SYGVNS. Regarding donors, all were healthy bone marrow donors. The TCR comes from a woman aged 50 to 65 in good health and CMV-seronegative. What was sequenced was PBMCs. The chain combines TRBV25-1 with TRBJ2-3; a possible D gene is TRBD2 (6 bases). CDR3 DNA sequence: TGTGCCAGCAGTACTATCGGGGACTATACGCAGTATTTT. It specifies CASSTIGDYTQYF.